Listed here are 9 T cell receptor beta chains from one sample, sequenced in a study of shared clonotypes between healthy human individuals (dated by TCRdb to about 2020). The library was built by means of the immunoSEQ multiplex PCR assay. Held by TCRdb, this immuneACCESS table contains in-frame sequences only and omits some clones. Under half of the omission traces to an unresolved V gene where checked; the cause of the rest is unknown. The sample data list about 1.1 million clones, and around 77% of these were observed just once. In total, the top ten clones hold roughly 0.82% of the sample. Specimen: memory CD4+ T cells from PBMCs. The cell subset or site label here, explained by the study, means: CD45RA-negative fraction. The receptors come from a man younger than 35 in good health. Some clones in this sample may be carry-over from other donors' samples.

The chain recombines TRBV21-1 with TRBJ2-7; TRBD2, as called in the table, went unchecked against the DNA. TRBV21-1 is described as a pseudogene. CDR3 length equals 15 residues. The CDR3: CASSKTSSSSYEQYF. CDR3 DNA sequence: TGTGCCAGCAGCAAAACTTCCTCGTCTTCCTACGAGCAGTACTTC.

This clone occurred a few times. The V and J genes are TRBV7-3 and TRBJ2-2; unclear D gene. The CDR3 contains 13 residues. The V end lost 1 base, the J end lost 8 bases, and 8 bases lay between the germline ends. Germline V gene data show CDR1 as SGHTA and CDR2 as FQGTGA. For the CDR3, the DNA is TGTGCCAGCAGCTTAAAAAGTCGTGGGGAGCTGTTTTTT. It codes for CASSLKSRGELFF.

The V and J genes are TRBV7-3 and TRBJ2-3; the match to TRBD1 covers 8 bases. CDR3 size: 17 residues. From germline, CDR1 is SGHTA and CDR2 FQGTGA. The J segment lost 0 bases and the V segment lost 2 bases, leaving 7 bases of the junction unmatched. CDR3 DNA sequence: TGTGCCAGCAGCTTAGGTAGACAGGGGCCGAGCACAGATACGCAGTATTTT. It is translated as CASSLGRQGPSTDTQYF.

The V gene is TRBV5-1, the J gene TRBJ2-1, with 9 bases identical to TRBD2. The CDR3 is 16 amino acids. Per germline, CDR1 SGHRS and CDR2 YFSETQ. V lost 2 bases, J lost 5 bases, and 8 bases stayed unmatched. CDR3 DNA sequence: TGCGCCAGCAGCTTCTTGCCTAGCGGGACCAACAATGAGCAGTTCTTC. Amino acids: CASSFLPSGTNNEQFF. The full variable domain, rest sourced from reference TRBV5-1 and TRBJ2-1, is KAGVTQTPRYLIKTRGQQVTLSCSPISGHRSVSWYQQTPGQGLQFLFEYFSETQRNKGNFPGRFSGRQFSNSRSEMNVSTLELGDSALYLCASSFLPSGTNNEQFFGPGTRLTVL.

The CDR3 DNA follows: TGTGCCAGCAGCACCTGGGACAGGGGGGCAGATACGCAGTATTTT. Translating it yields CASSTWDRGADTQYF. The chain is built from TRBV5-4 and TRBJ2-3, with 11 nucleotides matching TRBD1. The germline gives CDR1 SGHNT, CDR2 YYREEE (reference sequence). This CDR3 is 15 amino acids long. J was trimmed by 4 bases and V by 4 bases; bases with no gene match: 5.

The V gene is TRBV5-4, the J gene TRBJ2-3; 8 bases fit TRBD1. With V trimmed by 7 bases and J by 2 bases, 12 bases remained unmatched. The CDR3 covers 16 residues. The germline V gene has CDR1 SGHNT and CDR2 YYREEE (reference sequence). The CDR3 DNA sequence: TGTGCCAGCGCCCCCCCCGGACAGGGTTTCACAGATACGCAGTATTTT. This translates into CASAPPGQGFTDTQYF.

The chain carries TRBV5-1 and TRBJ2-7, with 8 nucleotides matching TRBD2. Germline-derived CDR1 and CDR2 are SGHRS and YFSETQ. The CDR3 covers 13 residues. V shed 6 bases and J 4 bases; nucleotides not matched to a gene: 6. The CDR3: CASTPAGVYEQYF. The CDR3 DNA sequence: TGCGCCAGCACCCCAGCGGGAGTGTACGAGCAGTACTTC.

V is TRBV6-6 and J is TRBJ2-3, with D perhaps TRBD1 or TRBD2 (5 bases each). The CDR3 totals 15 residues. Trimming cost V 6 bases and J 0 bases, with 13 bases left between them. Germline values: CDR1 MNHNY, CDR2 SVGAGI (reference sequence). The CDR3 is CASSFGTSSTDTQYF. In DNA, the CDR3 is TGTGCCAGCAGCTTCGGGACGTCGAGCACAGATACGCAGTATTTT.

The V and J genes are TRBV28 and TRBJ2-7; 8 bases are a match to TRBD2. This CDR3 region has 15 residues. Trimming at V came to 5 bases and at J to 2 bases, leaving 8 bases not matched to a gene. CDR1 MDHEN and CDR2 SYDVKM come from the germline V gene. The CDR3 nucleotides are TGTGCCAGCAGTGTTGGGGGAGCGGGAGCCTACGAGCAGTACTTC. It specifies CASSVGGAGAYEQYF.